This is a list of T cell receptor beta chains from one sample in a study of shared clonotypes between healthy human individuals. Repertoires were generated with immunoSEQ multiplex PCR, while TCRdb's copy carries only in-frame clones and drops some. The sample holds roughly 2.1 million clones, 93% seen once. The sequencing sample was made of naive CD8+ T cells from PBMCs. These receptors originate from a man aged 18 to 29 in good health. Some clones in this sample may be carry-over from other donors' samples. Each CDR3 is given with its conserved first and last residue. D genes are given only for firm matches. Some rows have no size entry. The others give once, few or many, or a class for an expanded clone.

>.|TRBJ2-1|TRBV27|.
TGTGCCAGCAGTCCAGGGACTGGTTACAATGAGCAGTTCTTC
CASSPGTGYNEQFF
>TRBD1|TRBJ1-2|TRBV10-3|.
TGTGCCATCGGTAGACAGGGGCCCCCTAACTATGGCTACACCTTC
CAIGRQGPPNYGYTF
>.|TRBJ2-7|TRBV27|.
TGTGCCAGCAGTTTAGTCGGGGTGCGGGGTGCGCGGGAGCAGTACTTC
CASSLVGVRGAREQYF
>TRBD1|TRBJ2-2|TRBV27|.
TGTGCCAGCACGACAGGGGTCCCCGGGGAGCTGTTTTTT
CASTTGVPGELFF
>TRBD1|TRBJ1-2|TRBV19|few
TGTGCCAGTCACGCAAACAGGGGGTACTATGGCTACACCTTC
CASHANRGYYGYTF
>TRBD2|TRBJ2-7|TRBV5-8|.
TGTGCCAGCAGCACACTAGCGGGCCCCTCCTACGAGCAGTACTTC
CASSTLAGPSYEQYF
>.|TRBJ2-7|TRBV5-6|.
TGTGCCAGCAGCTTTTCGGGGCTAGTAAGCTACGAGCAGTACTTC
CASSFSGLVSYEQYF
>.|TRBJ1-5|TRBV28|.
TGTGCCAGCAGTACACCGCGCAAAAAAGATCCGGACAATCAGCCCCAGCATTTT
CASSTPRKKDPDNQPQHF
>.|TRBJ1-3|TRBV6-5|.
TGTGCCAGCAGTTACACGAGCCGCCGGGACACCATATATTTT
CASSYTSRRDTIYF
>.|TRBJ1-1|TRBV28|.
TGTGCCAGCATTCCGCCCCCCGGGGGCTCGAGCACTGAAGCTTTCTTT
CASIPPPGGSSTEAFF
>TRBD1|TRBJ1-2|TRBV27|.
TGTGCCAGCAGCCAAGACAGGGCGGGTGGCTACACCTTC
CASSQDRAGGYTF
>TRBD2|TRBJ2-2|TRBV9|.
TGTGCCAGCACGGGTTCAGGCACTAGCGGGGTGAACACCGGGGAGCTGTTTTTT
CASTGSGTSGVNTGELFF
>TRBD1|TRBJ2-7|TRBV28|.
TGTGCCAGCAGATGGACAGGGGTTAACGAGCAGTACTTC
CASRWTGVNEQYF
>TRBD1|TRBJ2-7|TRBV2|.
TGTGCCAGTAAAACGGGACAGGGCCTATACCAGTACTTC
CASKTGQGLYQYF
>TRBD1|TRBJ1-1|TRBV27|.
TGTGCCAGCAGAAAGAGACAGGGAAACACTGAAGCTTTCTTT
CASRKRQGNTEAFF
>.|TRBJ2-3|TRBV5-6|.
TGTGCCAGCAGCCTGGGCATGGATACGCAGTATTTT
CASSLGMDTQYF
>TRBD1|TRBJ1-2|TRBV28|.
TGTGCCAGCAGCCGTACAGGGGGTAACTATGGCTACACCTTC
CASSRTGGNYGYTF
>.|TRBJ1-4|TRBV15|.
TGTGCCACCAGCAGCGGACCCGCTAATGAAAAACTGTTTTTT
CATSSGPANEKLFF
>.|TRBJ2-1|TRBV27|.
TGTGCCAGCCGATCCCTCGGGACCGACAATGAGCAGTTCTTC
CASRSLGTDNEQFF
>.|TRBJ2-7|TRBV28|once
TGTGCCAGCAGTTTCGGCAGGGCCCCCTACGAGCAGTACTTC
CASSFGRAPYEQYF
>.|TRBJ2-2|TRBV27|.
TGTGCCAGCAGTTTATCTGCCTATAGGAACACCGGGGAGCTGTTTTTT
CASSLSAYRNTGELFF
>TRBD2|TRBJ2-7|TRBV11-2|.
TGTGCCAGCAGCACCGGACTAGCGGAGACCTACGAGCAGTACTTC
CASSTGLAETYEQYF
>TRBD2|TRBJ2-7|TRBV9|.
TGTGCCAGCAGCAGAGGGACTATCTACGAGCAGTACTTC
CASSRGTIYEQYF
>TRBD1|TRBJ2-7|TRBV28|.
TGTGCCAGCAGAAACGAGGACAGGGAATACTACGAGCAGTACTTC
CASRNEDREYYEQYF
>TRBD2|TRBJ2-1|TRBV15|.
TGTGCCACCAGCACAGGACTAGGTTATTACAATGAGCAGTTCTTC
CATSTGLGYYNEQFF
>.|TRBJ2-1|TRBV13|.
TGTGCCAGCAGCTATCGAGGCGGAGAGCAGTTCTTC
CASSYRGGEQFF
>TRBD1|TRBJ2-2|TRBV28|.
TGTGCCAGCAGTTTAACAGGGGAAGACGGGGAGCTGTTTTTT
CASSLTGEDGELFF
>TRBD1|TRBJ1-3|TRBV13|.
TGTGCCAGCAGCTTGTCGGGTGAGGGGGCAGCAGGAAACACCATATATTTT
CASSLSGEGAAGNTIYF
>TRBD1|TRBJ1-1|TRBV4-1|.
TGCGCCAGCAGCCAAGTCCGGACAGGGACTGAAGCTTTCTTT
CASSQVRTGTEAFF
>TRBD1|TRBJ1-1|TRBV5-8|.
TGTGCCAGCAGCCACCTAAGGGACCAAAACAGGGGACTGAACACTGAAGCTTTCTTT
CASSHLRDQNRGLNTEAFF
>.|TRBJ2-7|TRBV6-5|.
TGTGCCAGCAGTCAGGAGACCCTAGCGAACGAGCAGTACTTC
CASSQETLANEQYF
>.|TRBJ1-1|TRBV7-9|.
TGTGCCAGCAGCCCAGGGAGCACTGAAGCTTTCTTT
CASSPGSTEAFF
>.|TRBJ1-5|TRBV19|.
TGTGCCAGTAGTATAGGGACGCGTCGGCCCCAGCATTTT
CASSIGTRRPQHF
>TRBD1|TRBJ2-2|TRBV19|.
TGTGCCAGTAGTAATCGCAGGGGGAGCACCGGGGAGCTGTTTTTT
CASSNRRGSTGELFF
>.|TRBJ2-5|TRBV7-2|.
TGTGCCAGCAGCTTAGATTTTCGGCTACAAGAGACCCAGTACTTC
CASSLDFRLQETQYF
>.|TRBJ1-4|TRBV7-9|.
TGTGCCAGCAGCTCGGACCCGGCGAAAGGGGCAAATGAAAAACTGTTTTTT
CASSSDPAKGANEKLFF
>.|TRBJ2-2|TRBV15|.
TGTGCCACCAGCCGTTCACTAGGAGGGGACGGGGAGCTGTTTTTT
CATSRSLGGDGELFF
>.|TRBJ2-7|TRBV15|.
TGTGCCACCAGCAGAGAAGACACCGGGACCGAGGGGACCTACGAGCAGTACTTC
CATSREDTGTEGTYEQYF
>.|TRBJ2-7|TRBV7-9|.
TGTGCCAGCAGCTCGAGATTGAGGGGAGACGAGCAGTACTTC
CASSSRLRGDEQYF
>.|TRBJ1-2|TRBV20-1|few
TGCAGTGCTGACAAGTTTGGCTACACCTTC
CSADKFGYTF
>.|TRBJ2-2|TRBV29-1|.
TGCAGCGTTGGAGTAAAGTGGGCGCCCGGGGAGCTGTTTTTT
CSVGVKWAPGELFF
>.|TRBJ2-1|TRBV28|.
TGTGCCAGCAGTGTCCGGGACGCATACAATGAGCAGTTCTTC
CASSVRDAYNEQFF
>TRBD1|TRBJ2-2|TRBV9|.
TGTGCCAGCGGGACAGCCAACACCGGGGAGCTGTTTTTT
CASGTANTGELFF
>TRBD2|TRBJ2-3|TRBV19|.
TGTGCCAGTAGTACCCCCCTACTAGCGGGAGGGCTTCGGGCAGATACGCAGTATTTT
CASSTPLLAGGLRADTQYF